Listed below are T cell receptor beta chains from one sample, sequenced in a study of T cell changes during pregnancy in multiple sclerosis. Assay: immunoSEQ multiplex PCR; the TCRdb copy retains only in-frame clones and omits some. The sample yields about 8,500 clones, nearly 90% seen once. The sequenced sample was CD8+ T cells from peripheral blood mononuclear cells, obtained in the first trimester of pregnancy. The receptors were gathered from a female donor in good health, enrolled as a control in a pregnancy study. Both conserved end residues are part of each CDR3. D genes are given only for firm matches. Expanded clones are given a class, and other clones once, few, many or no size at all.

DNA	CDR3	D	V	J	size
TGTGCTAGTGGTTTGTCCGTAAATGAGCAGTTCTTC	CASGLSVNEQFF	-	TRBV12-5	TRBJ2-1	-
TGTGCCAGCAGCTTGGGGGGGCGCGAGACCCAGTACTTC	CASSLGGRETQYF	-	TRBV5-4	TRBJ2-5	-
TGCGCCAGCAGCCAAGTTTCATATATAGCTGAAGCTTTCTTT	CASSQVSYIAEAFF	-	TRBV4-1	TRBJ1-1	once
TGCAGCGTTTTACCCGGGACAGAGGCCTACGAGCAGTACTTC	CSVLPGTEAYEQYF	TRBD1	TRBV29-1	TRBJ2-7	-
TGTGCCAGCAGCTTAGGGTCGGGCACTGAAGCTTTCTTT	CASSLGSGTEAFF	-	TRBV7-9	TRBJ1-1	-
TGTGCCAGCATCCCGTCGGGGGGCACTGAAGCTTTCTTT	CASIPSGGTEAFF	-	TRBV27	TRBJ1-1	-
TGTGCCAGCTCACCACGACAGGGGCCTGGGGAGCAGTACTTC	CASSPRQGPGEQYF	TRBD1	TRBV18	TRBJ2-7	-
TGCGCCAGCAGCCAAGGCGGGGGGTCCTCCTACGAGCAGTACTTC	CASSQGGGSSYEQYF	TRBD2	TRBV4-1	TRBJ2-7	-
TGTGCCAGCAGCCATGGAGCGGGAGAGGCAGATACGCAGTATTTT	CASSHGAGEADTQYF	TRBD2	TRBV6-5	TRBJ2-3	few
TGTGCCAGCACTGAACGAACTGGAGGACAGGGTGGTGCAACTAATGAAAAACTGTTTTTT	CASTERTGGQGGATNEKLFF	TRBD1	TRBV2	TRBJ1-4	-
TGTGCCAGCAGCGTTGTCGGGGGCGGGGGTACGCAGTATTTT	CASSVVGGGGTQYF	-	TRBV9	TRBJ2-3	-
TGTGCCAGCAGTCCCTGGGGGGAGAGCCTTAACACCGGGGAGCTGTTTTTT	CASSPWGESLNTGELFF	-	TRBV28	TRBJ2-2	once
TGTGCCAGTAGTATACGTGTAGGGGAAGTATTTAACACTGAAGCTTTCTTT	CASSIRVGEVFNTEAFF	-	TRBV19	TRBJ1-1	-
TGTGCCAGCAGCTTAAGGGTTAGCGGGGAAGATACGCAGTATTTT	CASSLRVSGEDTQYF	TRBD2	TRBV11-3	TRBJ2-3	-
TGTGCCAGCAGCCTGTCGTCGGGCACTGAAGCTTTCTTT	CASSLSSGTEAFF	-	TRBV5-6	TRBJ1-1	-
TGTGCCAGCAGTGAAACGGGGTACAATGAGCAGTTCTTC	CASSETGYNEQFF	-	TRBV6-1	TRBJ2-1	-
TGTGCCAGCAGCCCTACGACAGGGGAGGTAGAGACCCAGTACTTC	CASSPTTGEVETQYF	TRBD1	TRBV7-6	TRBJ2-5	-
TGTGCCTGGACACCGGGACAGTCGACGAAGTCCCTCCACTTT	CAWTPGQSTKSLHF	TRBD1	TRBV30	TRBJ1-6	-
TGTGCCAGCAGTCTCCTCCGGGACTATAGTCCCTACGAGCAGTACTTC	CASSLLRDYSPYEQYF	TRBD2	TRBV27	TRBJ2-7	-
TGTGCCAGCAGCTTAGCGCCATCCGGAGCCTACGAGCAGTACTTC	CASSLAPSGAYEQYF	-	TRBV7-2	TRBJ2-7	-
TGTGCCAGCAGTCCGACCGGGACAGGCTATTCACCCCTCCACTTT	CASSPTGTGYSPLHF	TRBD1	TRBV27	TRBJ1-6	few
TGTGCCAGCAGTTTCCGACTAGAGCGCAATGAGCAGTTCTTC	CASSFRLERNEQFF	-	TRBV27	TRBJ2-1	once
TGTGCCAGCAGCGTAGATCAGGGGGCGAGTGGCTACACCTTC	CASSVDQGASGYTF	TRBD1	TRBV9	TRBJ1-2	-
TGTGCCAGCAGCGGGGAGTACACTGAAGCTTTCTTT	CASSGEYTEAFF	-	TRBV9	TRBJ1-1	-
TGCGCCAGCAGCCCAACCTTACAGCTTAACTATGGCTACACCTTC	CASSPTLQLNYGYTF	-	TRBV4-1	TRBJ1-2	once
TGTGCCAGTAGTCAACCAATCAAAGGGGGCGCAAGCTATGGCTACACCTTC	CASSQPIKGGASYGYTF	TRBD1	TRBV19	TRBJ1-2	-
TGTGCCAGTAGTACTGTCGGGACAGGGAACACTGAAGCTTTCTTT	CASSTVGTGNTEAFF	TRBD1	TRBV19	TRBJ1-1	-
TGTGCCAGCAGCTCCGTTTCCCCCAGGCGGGATAGCACAGATACGCAGTATTTT	CASSSVSPRRDSTDTQYF	-	TRBV7-6	TRBJ2-3	-
TGTGCCAGCAGCCCAGGACTAGCGGGAGCGTACGAGCAGTACTTC	CASSPGLAGAYEQYF	TRBD2	TRBV5-4	TRBJ2-7	-
TGTGCCAGCAGTATCGGGACAGGGCACACCGGGGAGCTGTTTTTT	CASSIGTGHTGELFF	TRBD1	TRBV6-5	TRBJ2-2	-
TGTGCCAGCAGCCAAGAATGGACTAGCGGGAGTGATGAGCAGTTCTTC	CASSQEWTSGSDEQFF	TRBD2	TRBV4-2	TRBJ2-1	-
TGTGCCAGCTCACCGCGAGGAGGCACTGAAGCTTTCTTT	CASSPRGGTEAFF	-	TRBV18	TRBJ1-1	-
TGTGCCAGTATGAGGGAATGGGGAGGTGAAGCTTTCTTT	CASMREWGGEAFF	-	TRBV2	TRBJ1-1	-
TGTGCCAGCAGCTCACCTAGACTAGCGGGAAAGGGCAATGAGCAGTTCTTC	CASSSPRLAGKGNEQFF	TRBD2	TRBV7-3	TRBJ2-1	-
TGTGCCAGCAGTGACCAGGCAGGGGGTGCCGATACGCAGTATTTT	CASSDQAGGADTQYF	TRBD1	TRBV6-4	TRBJ2-3	few
TGCGCCAGCAGCCAGACCGGGACAGGCTTTGTCACTGAAGCTTTCTTT	CASSQTGTGFVTEAFF	TRBD1	TRBV5-1	TRBJ1-1	-
TGCAGCGTTGAAGTAGAGGAGGGGTCCTATGGCTACACCTTC	CSVEVEEGSYGYTF	-	TRBV29-1	TRBJ1-2	-
TGTGCCAGCAGTACCGGGACAGAGAATTCACCCCTCCACTTT	CASSTGTENSPLHF	TRBD1	TRBV6-1	TRBJ1-6	few
TGTGCCAGCAGCCCCCGACTAGCAAGTAATGAGCAGTTCTTC	CASSPRLASNEQFF	TRBD2	TRBV7-3	TRBJ2-1	-
TGTGCCAGCAGCCAAGGTCTACGACAGGGGGGGACTGAAGCTTTCTTT	CASSQGLRQGGTEAFF	TRBD1	TRBV4-2	TRBJ1-1	-
TGTGCCAGCAGCGCCGAGGGGGGACTAGCGGGAACTAGCACAGATACGCAGTATTTT	CASSAEGGLAGTSTDTQYF	TRBD2	TRBV9	TRBJ2-3	-
TGCGCCAGCAGCCGGGGGGGGGCTCCTTCGCCCCAGCATTTT	CASSRGGAPSPQHF	-	TRBV5-1	TRBJ1-5	-
TGTGCCAGTAGTCGTGATAGCGGGACATACAATGAGCAGTTCTTC	CASSRDSGTYNEQFF	TRBD2	TRBV19	TRBJ2-1	-